This T cell receptor (beta chain) was observed in a study of shared clonotypes between healthy human individuals. Assay: immunoSEQ multiplex PCR; the TCRdb copy retains only in-frame clones and omits some. This sample has some 2,500,000 clones, with 85% to 95% found just once. A note on this clone: Other DNA sequences in this sample translate to the same CDR3.

The CDR3 sequence is 15 residues long. V lost 1 base and J 1 base, leaving 12 bases between the germline ends. The germline CDR1 and CDR2 sequences are SGHRS and YFSETQ. The chain joins TRBV5-1 to TRBJ2-7, with a tentative D call TRBD2 (5 bases). This receptor was taken from a man aged 18 to 29 in good health. Some clones in this sample may be carry-over from other donors' samples. Sequencing was carried out using naive CD4+ T cells from PBMCs. Subset of the sample: CD45RA+ positively selected. The CDR3 here is CASSLLASSSYEQYF. For the CDR3, the DNA is TGCGCCAGCAGCTTGCTGGCTAGCTCGTCCTACGAGCAGTACTTC.